The source of this TCR beta chain is a study of cytomegalovirus exposure and HLA in healthy donors. Study results and caveats: Diagnosis of cytomegalovirus status made by the classifier reportedly showed high specificity and sensitivity.

The CDR3 extends over 14 amino acids. Germline CDR1 reads SGHTA; CDR2 reads FQGNSA. V was pared by 1 base and J by 6 bases, with 9 bases between. PCR employed 60 Vbeta and 13 Jbeta primers. Some clones are missing from TCRdb's copy, which holds only in-frame ones; the method was immunoSEQ multiplex PCR. This repertoire shows about 200,000 clones, about 70% found once; its top ten account for less than 2%. As regards this clone: The antigen is unknown.

V usage is TRBV7-2 and J usage is TRBJ1-4, with a tentative D call TRBD1 (6 bases). This TCR derives from a woman in her thirties in good health and CMV-seronegative. The sequencing input was PBMCs. CDR3 loop: CASSLVGGDEKLFF. Written as DNA, the CDR3 is TGTGCCAGCAGCTTAGTTGGGGGCGATGAAAAACTGTTTTTT.